This TCR beta chain was found in a study of CXCR3-negative and CXCR3-positive naive CD8 T cells. 5' RACE with UMI labels generated the TRB cDNA libraries. TCRdb reworked the 5' RACE reads into one entry per CDR3 protein, no DNA. Its clone listing holds 80,000 to 95,000 distinct CDR3 sequences. The CDR3 runs 16 residues. Germline CDR1 reads LGHNA; CDR2 reads YSLEER. Sequenced sample: naive CXCR3- CD8+ T cells from blood. Described subset: CD45RO-CCR7+CD27+CD95- naive CD8+ T cells lacking CXCR3 (TNR3-). This chain uses TRBV4-3 with TRBJ2-3; TCRdb proposes TRBD1, but this gene call is untestable without DNA. The TCR was taken from a human donor in good health. Some clones in this sample may be carry-over from other donors' samples. The CDR3 loop reads CASSQDFAGGTDTQYF.